This TCR beta chain appears in the sequencing data of a study of identical twins. Study-wide findings and caveats: The study found that models underestimated out-of-frame TCR alpha sharing in monozygotic twins.

The CDR3 spans 16 residues. The junction had 12 bases not matched to a gene; V was cut back by 3 bases and J by 8 bases. CDR1 is LGHDT and CDR2 is YNNKEL in the germline V gene (reference sequence). In regard to this clonotype: What it binds is not known.

Template switching introduced a universal primer site, and the cDNA bore unique molecular identifiers. TCRdb processed the 5' RACE reads anew with MiXCR; each CDR3 protein has one entry. The sample holds 450,000 to 500,000 distinct CDR3 sequences, roughly an eighth seen once. This same sample was also taken into another study, of yellow fever vaccine responses in identical twins.

V usage is TRBV3-1 and J usage is TRBJ2-1, with 8 bases lining up with TRBD2. The sequence derives from a woman younger than 30 in good health. Sequences were obtained from CD4+ T cells sorted from blood. In DNA form, the CDR3 reads TGTGCCAGCAGCCAGACGGGACTAGTCTCTTCCGATGAGCAGTTCTTC. It codes for CASSQTGLVSSDEQFF.